A single T cell receptor (beta chain) is shown here with its context. Trimming took 0 bases from V and 4 from J, leaving 13 bases between them. Looked up from germline, CDR1 is SGDLS and CDR2 is YYNGEE. The CDR3 spans 15 residues. Original analysis: Scientists estimated how many nucleated cells there were by amplifying reference gene primers. Using immunoSEQ multiplex PCR, the repertoire was profiled, and TCRdb retains in-frame clones only, with some absent. The V and J calls and clone size were taken over from that table, and D and trimming were inferred from the DNA. The sample carries about 250,000 clones, 75% to 90% recorded once. This specimen belongs to a study of blood T cell repertoires in COVID-19. At the level of the study: Material from acute and convalescent COVID-19 was sourced from the United States, Italy and Spain. PBMCs, B-cell-depleted T cells, or T cells were the source of the cDNA or gDNA that made up the material.

The TCR sequence derives from a woman under 40 with active or convalescent COVID-19. The chain carries TRBV9 and TRBJ1-1; D is perhaps TRBD1 (6 bases). The sequenced sample was peripheral blood. CDR3: CASSVGVQGITEAFF. Here the CDR3 DNA reads TGTGCCAGCAGCGTAGGGGTGCAGGGGATCACTGAAGCTTTCTTT.